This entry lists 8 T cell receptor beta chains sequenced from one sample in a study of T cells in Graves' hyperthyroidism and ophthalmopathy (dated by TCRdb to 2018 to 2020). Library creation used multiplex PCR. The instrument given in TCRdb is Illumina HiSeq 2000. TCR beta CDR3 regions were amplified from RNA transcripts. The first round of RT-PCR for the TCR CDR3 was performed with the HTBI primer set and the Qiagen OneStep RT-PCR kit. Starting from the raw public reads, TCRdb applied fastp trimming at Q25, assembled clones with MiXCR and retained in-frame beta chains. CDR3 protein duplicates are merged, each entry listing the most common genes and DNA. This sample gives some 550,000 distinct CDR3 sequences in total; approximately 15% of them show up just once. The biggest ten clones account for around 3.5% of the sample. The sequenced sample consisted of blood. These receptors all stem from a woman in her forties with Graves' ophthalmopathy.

The CDR3 DNA is TGTGCCCGCGGATGCACCGGGGAGCTGTTTTTT. Residues: CARGCTGELFF. The chain couples TRBV28 to TRBJ2-2; D is unclear. The CDR3 loop spans 11 amino acids. The V end was cut by 11 bases, the J end by 4 bases, with 8 bases between. The germline gives CDR1 MDHEN, CDR2 SYDVKM. The full variable domain, in which reference TRBV28 and TRBJ2-2 provide the parts outside the CDR3, is DVKVTQSSRYLVKRTGEKVFLECVQDMDHENMFWYRQDPGLGLRLIYFSYDVKMKEKGDIPEGYSVSREKKERFSLILESASTNQTSMYLCARGCTGELFFGEGSRLTVL.

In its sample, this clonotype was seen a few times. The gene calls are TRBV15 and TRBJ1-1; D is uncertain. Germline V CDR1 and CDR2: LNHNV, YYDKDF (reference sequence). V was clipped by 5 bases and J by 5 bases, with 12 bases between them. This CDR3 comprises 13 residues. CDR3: CATSPSRGTEAFF. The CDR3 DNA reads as TGTGCCACCAGCCCTAGTCGAGGAACTGAAGCTTTCTTT.

For the CDR3, the DNA is TGCAGCGTTCCGGGGACAGGCGGGAATCAGCCCCAGCATTTT. Protein product: CSVPGTGGNQPQHF. This chain uses TRBV29-1 with TRBJ1-5, with 8 positions matching TRBD1. After removal of 5 bases from V and 4 bases from J, the junction contained 7 bases not matched to a gene. This CDR3 spans 14 amino acids. CDR1 SQVTM and CDR2 ANQGSEA come from the germline V gene.

The CDR3 DNA follows: TGTGCCAGCAGCCAAGAATGGGGGGGGGCCAATGAGCAGTTCTTC. It codes for CASSQEWGGANEQFF. This chain connects TRBV3-1 to TRBJ2-1, with TRBD2 as a possible D gene (7 bases). The CDR3 covers 15 residues. V shed 0 bases and J shed 6 bases, with 12 bases lying between them. Germline CDR1 and CDR2: LGHDT and YNNKEL (reference sequence).

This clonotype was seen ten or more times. The CDR3 DNA reads TGCGCCAGCAGCCCCGGGACAGGATCAATCAGCCCCCAGCATTTT. Residues: CASSPGTGSISPQHF. V is TRBV5-1 and J is TRBJ1-5; 8 positions agree with TRBD1. Germline CDR1 reads SGHRS; CDR2 reads YFSETQ. The CDR3 sequence is 15 residues long. V trimming: 4 bases; J trimming: 10 bases; junction bases outside the gene matches: 13. Full variable domain (remainder filled in from reference TRBV5-1 and TRBJ1-5): KAGVTQTPRYLIKTRGQQVTLSCSPISGHRSVSWYQQTPGQGLQFLFEYFSETQRNKGNFPGRFSGRQFSNSRSEMNVSTLELGDSALYLCASSPGTGSISPQHFGDGTRLSIL.

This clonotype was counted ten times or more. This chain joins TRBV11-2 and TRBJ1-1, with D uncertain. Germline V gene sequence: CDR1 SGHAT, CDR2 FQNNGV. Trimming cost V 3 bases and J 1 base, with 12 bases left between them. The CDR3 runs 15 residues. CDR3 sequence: CASSFDQVGNTEAFF. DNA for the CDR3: TGTGCCAGCAGCTTCGATCAAGTAGGGAACACTGAAGCTTTCTTT.

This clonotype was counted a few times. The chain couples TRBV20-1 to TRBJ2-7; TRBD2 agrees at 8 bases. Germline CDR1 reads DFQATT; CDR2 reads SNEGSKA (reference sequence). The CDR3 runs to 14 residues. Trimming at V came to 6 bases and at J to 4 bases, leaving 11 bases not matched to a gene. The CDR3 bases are TGCAGTGCCACCCGGGAGGGGGTAGCGTACGAGCAGTACTTC. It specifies CSATREGVAYEQYF.

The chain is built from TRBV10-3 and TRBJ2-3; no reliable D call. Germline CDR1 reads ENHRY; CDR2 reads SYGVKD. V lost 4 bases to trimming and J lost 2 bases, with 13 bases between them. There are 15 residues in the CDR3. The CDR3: CAISARVGSTDTQYF. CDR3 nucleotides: TGTGCCATCAGTGCAAGGGTTGGGTCCACAGATACGCAGTATTTT.